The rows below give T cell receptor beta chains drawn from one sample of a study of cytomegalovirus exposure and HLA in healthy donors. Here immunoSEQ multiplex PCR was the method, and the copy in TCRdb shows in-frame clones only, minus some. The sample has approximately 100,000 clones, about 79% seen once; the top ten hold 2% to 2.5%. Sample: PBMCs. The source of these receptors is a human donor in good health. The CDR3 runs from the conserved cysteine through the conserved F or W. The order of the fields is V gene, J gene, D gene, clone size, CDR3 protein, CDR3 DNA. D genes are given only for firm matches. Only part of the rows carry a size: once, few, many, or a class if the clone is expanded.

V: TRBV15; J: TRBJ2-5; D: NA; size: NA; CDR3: CATSGRGQGLSETQYF; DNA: TGTGCCACCAGCGGTAGAGGGCAGGGGTTGTCGGAGACCCAGTACTTC
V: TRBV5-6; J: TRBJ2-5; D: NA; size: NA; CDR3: CASSFGGKETQYF; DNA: TGTGCCAGCAGCTTTGGCGGAAAAGAGACCCAGTACTTC
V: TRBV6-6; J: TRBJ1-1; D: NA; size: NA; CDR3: CATYQAGAEAFF; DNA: TGTGCCACCTACCAGGCAGGGGCTGAAGCTTTCTTT
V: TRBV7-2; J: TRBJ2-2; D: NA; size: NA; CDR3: CASRPQSGTGELFF; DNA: TGTGCCAGCAGACCCCAATCGGGTACCGGGGAGCTGTTTTTT
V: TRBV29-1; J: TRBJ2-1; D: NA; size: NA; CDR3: CSGEHPGLAVGGREQFF; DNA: TGCAGCGGAGAACACCCGGGACTCGCGGTTGGGGGTCGTGAGCAGTTCTTC
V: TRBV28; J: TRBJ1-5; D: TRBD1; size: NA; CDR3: CASSPRQGSQPQHF; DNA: TGTGCCAGCTCCCCCCGACAGGGGAGTCAGCCCCAGCATTTT
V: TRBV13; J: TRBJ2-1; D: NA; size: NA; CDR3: CASRRISGNDEQFF; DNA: TGTGCCAGCAGGCGGATTTCAGGGAACGATGAGCAGTTCTTC
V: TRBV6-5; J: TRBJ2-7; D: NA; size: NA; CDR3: CATSGVGGYEQYF; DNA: TGTGCCACCTCGGGCGTGGGGGGCTACGAGCAGTACTTC
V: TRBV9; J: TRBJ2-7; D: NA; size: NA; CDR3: CASSVGSGSYEQYF; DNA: TGTGCCAGCAGCGTAGGATCAGGCTCCTACGAGCAGTACTTC
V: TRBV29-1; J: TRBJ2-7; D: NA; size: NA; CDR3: CSARTLSSYEQYF; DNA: TGCAGCGCACGGACACTCTCCTCCTACGAGCAGTACTTC
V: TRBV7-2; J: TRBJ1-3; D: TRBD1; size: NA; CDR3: CASSTRDRGYKNTIYF; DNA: TGTGCCAGCAGCACCCGGGACAGGGGGTATAAAAACACCATATATTTT
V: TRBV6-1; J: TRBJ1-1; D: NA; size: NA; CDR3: CASSELAGMNTEAFF; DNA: TGTGCCAGCAGTGAACTGGCAGGGATGAACACTGAAGCTTTCTTT
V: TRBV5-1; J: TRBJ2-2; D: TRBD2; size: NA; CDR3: CASRPRASGRHDGELFF; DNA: TGCGCCAGCAGACCCCGGGCTAGCGGGAGGCACGACGGGGAGCTGTTTTTT
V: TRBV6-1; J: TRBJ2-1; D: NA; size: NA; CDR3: CASSPQVNNEQFF; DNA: TGTGCCAGCAGTCCCCAGGTAAACAATGAGCAGTTCTTC
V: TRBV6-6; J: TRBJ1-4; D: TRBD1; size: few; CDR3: CASSSQTGGNEKLFF; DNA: TGTGCCAGCAGTTCCCAGACAGGGGGTAATGAAAAACTGTTTTTT
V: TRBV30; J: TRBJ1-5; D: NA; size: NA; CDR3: CAWGTSSNQPQHF; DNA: TGTGCCTGGGGGACATCCAGCAATCAGCCCCAGCATTTT
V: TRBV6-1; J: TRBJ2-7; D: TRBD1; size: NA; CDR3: CASSGRDRGRRVVYEQYF; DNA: TGTGCCAGCAGTGGCCGGGACAGGGGGCGGCGGGTTGTATACGAGCAGTACTTC
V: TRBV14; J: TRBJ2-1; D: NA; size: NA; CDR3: CASNFRGNEQFF; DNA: TGTGCCAGCAATTTCAGAGGCAATGAGCAGTTCTTC
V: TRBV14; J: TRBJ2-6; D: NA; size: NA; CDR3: CASEGGHGANVLTF; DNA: TGTGCCAGCGAGGGGGGGCATGGGGCCAACGTCCTGACTTTC
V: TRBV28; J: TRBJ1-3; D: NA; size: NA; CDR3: CASSLFTRRLPSGNTIYF; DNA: TGTGCCAGCAGTTTATTTACCCGCAGACTTCCCTCTGGAAACACCATATATTTT
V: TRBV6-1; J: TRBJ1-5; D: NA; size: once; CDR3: CASSEWAGLPRHF; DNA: TGTGCCAGCAGTGAGTGGGCGGGACTCCCGAGGCATTTT
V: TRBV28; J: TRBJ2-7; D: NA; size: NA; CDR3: CASSFVSGSYEQYF; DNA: TGTGCCAGCAGTTTCGTCTCCGGCTCCTACGAGCAGTACTTC
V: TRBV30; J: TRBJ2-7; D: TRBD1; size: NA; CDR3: CAWSSGTGYEQYF; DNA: TGTGCCTGGAGCTCTGGGACAGGGTACGAGCAGTACTTC